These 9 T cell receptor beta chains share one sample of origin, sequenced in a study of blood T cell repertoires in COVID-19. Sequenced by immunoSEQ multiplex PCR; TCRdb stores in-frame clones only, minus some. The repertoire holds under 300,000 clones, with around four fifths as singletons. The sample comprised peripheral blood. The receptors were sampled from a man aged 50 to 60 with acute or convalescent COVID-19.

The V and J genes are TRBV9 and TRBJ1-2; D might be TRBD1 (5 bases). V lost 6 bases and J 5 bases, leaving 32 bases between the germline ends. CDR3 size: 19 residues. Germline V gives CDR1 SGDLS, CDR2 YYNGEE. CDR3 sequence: CASNAPVGDRSSGDYGYTF. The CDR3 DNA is TGTGCCAGCAACGCCCCGGTAGGTGACAGATCAAGCGGGGATTATGGCTACACCTTC.

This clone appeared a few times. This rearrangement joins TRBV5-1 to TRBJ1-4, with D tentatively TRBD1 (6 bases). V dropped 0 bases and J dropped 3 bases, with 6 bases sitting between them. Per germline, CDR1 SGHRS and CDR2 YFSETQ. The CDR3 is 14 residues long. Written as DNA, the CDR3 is TGCGCCAGCAGCTTGGACAGGGCTAATGAAAAACTGTTTTTT. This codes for CASSLDRANEKLFF.

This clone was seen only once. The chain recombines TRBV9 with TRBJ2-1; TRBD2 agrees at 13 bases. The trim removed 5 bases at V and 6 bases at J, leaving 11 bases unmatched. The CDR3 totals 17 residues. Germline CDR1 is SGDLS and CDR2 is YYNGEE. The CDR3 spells CASSYILAGGQVNEQFF. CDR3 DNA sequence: TGTGCCAGCAGTTATATACTAGCGGGGGGGCAGGTCAATGAGCAGTTCTTC.

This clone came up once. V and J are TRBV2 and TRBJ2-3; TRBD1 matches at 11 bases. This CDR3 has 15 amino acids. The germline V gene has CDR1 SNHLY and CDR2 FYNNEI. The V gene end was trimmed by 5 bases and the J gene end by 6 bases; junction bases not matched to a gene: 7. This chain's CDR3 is CASSYGQGALDTQYF. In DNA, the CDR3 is TGTGCCAGCAGTTACGGACAGGGGGCGTTGGATACGCAGTATTTT.

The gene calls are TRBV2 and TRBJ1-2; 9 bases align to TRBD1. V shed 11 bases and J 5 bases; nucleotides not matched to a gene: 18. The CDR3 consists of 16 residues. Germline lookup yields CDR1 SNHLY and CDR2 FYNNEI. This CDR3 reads CAQLTRDRVVGYGYTF. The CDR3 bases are TGTGCCCAACTAACCCGGGACAGGGTGGTAGGGTATGGCTACACCTTC.

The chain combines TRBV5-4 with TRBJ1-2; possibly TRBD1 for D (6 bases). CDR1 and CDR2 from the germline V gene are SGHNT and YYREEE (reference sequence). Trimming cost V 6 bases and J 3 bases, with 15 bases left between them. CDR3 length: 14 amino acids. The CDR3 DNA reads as TGTGCCAGCATGGCAATGGGGGCGGACTATGGCTACACCTTC. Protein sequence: CASMAMGADYGYTF.

CDR3 in amino acids: CASSFRQGDAYGYTF. CDR3 DNA: TGTGCCAGCAGTTTCCGACAGGGAGATGCATACGGCTACACCTTC. The rearrangement links TRBV6-5 to TRBJ1-2; 7 nucleotides line up with TRBD1. Per germline, CDR1 MNHEY and CDR2 SVGAGI. The CDR3 sequence is 15 residues long. V dropped 4 bases and J dropped 8; count of bases not matched to a gene: 13.

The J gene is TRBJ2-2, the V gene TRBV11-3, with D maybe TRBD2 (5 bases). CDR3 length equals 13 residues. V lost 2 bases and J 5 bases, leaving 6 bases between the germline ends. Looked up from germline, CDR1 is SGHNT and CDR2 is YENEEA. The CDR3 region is CASSLPGTGELFF. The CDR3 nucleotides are TGTGCCAGCAGCTTACCGGGAACCGGGGAGCTGTTTTTT.

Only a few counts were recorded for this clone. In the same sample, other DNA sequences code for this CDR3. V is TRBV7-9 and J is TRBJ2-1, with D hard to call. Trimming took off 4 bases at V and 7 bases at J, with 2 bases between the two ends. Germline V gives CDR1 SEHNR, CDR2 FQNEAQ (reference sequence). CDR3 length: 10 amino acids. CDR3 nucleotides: TGTGCCAGCAGCTCAAATGAGCAGTTCTTC. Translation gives CASSSNEQFF.